The 18 T cell receptor beta chains in this list originate from one sample, sequenced in a study of blood T cell repertoires in COVID-19. Libraries were prepared by immunoSEQ multiplex PCR; TCRdb keeps only in-frame clonotypes and omits some of them. Of roughly 300,000 clones listed, 70% to 90% were seen once; the top ten hold under 6.5%. The sample consisted of PBMCs or T cells enriched from blood (not recorded which). Receptor source: a woman in her thirties who had recovered from COVID-19.

This clone appeared a single time. The genes are TRBV18 and TRBJ1-1, with D perhaps TRBD1 (6 bases). This CDR3 is 15 amino acids long. Trimming left V 5 bases short and J 4 bases short, with 17 bases between. The germline V gene has CDR1 KGHSH and CDR2 LQKENI. Written as DNA, the CDR3 is TGTGCCAGCTCAACCCAAACAGGGAGGGGCACTGAAGCTTTCTTT. This sequence encodes CASSTQTGRGTEAFF.

The sample holds one count of this clone. J is TRBJ1-3 and V is TRBV2; TRBD1 matches 7 bases. The length of the CDR3 is 13 residues. Germline assignment: CDR1 SNHLY and CDR2 FYNNEI. Trimming removed 9 bases from V and 9 bases from J; junction bases left unmatched: 11. CDR3 DNA: TGTGCCAGTCGAGACAGGGTACGCGGCACCATATATTTT. Protein sequence: CASRDRVRGTIYF.

The V call is TRBV12-3 or TRBV12-4, the J call TRBJ2-1; a weak D match, TRBD1 (5 bases). V was cut by 4 bases and J by 6 bases, with 10 bases left in between. This CDR3 spans 13 amino acids. CDR3 residues: CASSWTSFNEQFF. The CDR3 bases are TGTGCCAGCAGTTGGACAAGCTTCAATGAGCAGTTCTTC.

The chain employs TRBV7-9 and TRBJ1-1; D not resolved. Germline assignment: CDR1 SEHNR and CDR2 FQNEAQ (reference sequence). The CDR3 has 12 residues. V gave up 1 base and J gave up 9 bases, with 9 bases separating them. CDR3 nucleotide sequence: TGTGCCAGCAGCTTAGAGGTACAGAAAGCTTTCTTT. Its protein product is CASSLEVQKAFF.

About this clone itself: Other DNA sequences in this specimen translate into the identical CDR3. The chain combines TRBV6-5 with TRBJ1-3; D is undetermined. Between the trimmed V and J ends, which lost 6 bases and 0 bases, there was a span of 6 bases. CDR1 MNHEY and CDR2 SVGAGI come from the germline V gene. This CDR3 has 13 residues. The CDR3 bases are TGTGCCAGCAGGTCAGGCTCTGGAAACACCATATATTTT. This translates into CASRSGSGNTIYF.

V usage is TRBV5-1 and J usage is TRBJ2-7; tentative D call: TRBD2 (5 bases). Trimming left V 0 bases short and J 2 bases short, with 9 bases between. The CDR3 contains 14 residues. Germline assignment: CDR1 SGHRS and CDR2 YFSETQ. The CDR3 sequence: CASSLAGITYEQYF. CDR3 nucleotides: TGCGCCAGCAGCTTGGCGGGGATTACCTACGAGCAGTACTTC. Looking up the rest from reference TRBV5-1 and TRBJ2-7 gives the full variable domain: KAGVTQTPRYLIKTRGQQVTLSCSPISGHRSVSWYQQTPGQGLQFLFEYFSETQRNKGNFPGRFSGRQFSNSRSEMNVSTLELGDSALYLCASSLAGITYEQYFGPGTRLTVT.

The chain joins TRBV5-1 to TRBJ2-3; 9 nucleotides agree with TRBD2. The CDR3 has 16 residues. V lost 4 bases to trimming and J lost 2 bases; unmatched junction nucleotides: 8. Germline V lookup: CDR1 SGHRS, CDR2 YFSETQ. CDR3 sequence reads: CASSPYSGGATDTQYF. CDR3 sequence (DNA): TGCGCCAGCAGCCCATATAGCGGGGGAGCCACAGATACGCAGTATTTT.

This clone was observed a handful of times. The same CDR3 arises from other DNA sequences in this sample as well. The chain uses TRBV5-1 and TRBJ2-2; no firm D call. Trimming stripped 3 bases from V and 4 bases from J, with 10 bases between. CDR3 length: 14 amino acids. In germline, CDR1 is SGHRS, CDR2 YFSETQ. The CDR3 protein is CASSSGSSTGELFF. The CDR3, as DNA: TGCGCCAGCAGCTCGGGTAGCAGCACCGGGGAGCTGTTTTTT.

This clone appeared a single time. This chain uses TRBV11-3 with TRBJ1-3; possible D gene TRBD1, 5 bases. The V end lost 2 bases, the J end lost 3 bases, and 8 bases lay between the germline ends. Germline V gives CDR1 SGHNT, CDR2 YENEEA. The CDR3 spans 14 residues. CDR3 nucleotides: TGTGCCAGCAGCTTATCTGGACATGGAAACACCATATATTTT. As protein: CASSLSGHGNTIYF.

The chain combines TRBV27 with TRBJ1-1; D is ambiguous. CDR1 and CDR2 (germline): MNHEY, SMNVEV (reference sequence). The CDR3 is made up of 15 amino acids. Trimming cost V 3 bases and J 0 bases, with 11 bases left between them. The CDR3 coding sequence is TGTGCCAGCAGTTTCCTTCCGGACTTGAACACTGAAGCTTTCTTT. This sequence encodes CASSFLPDLNTEAFF.

This chain links TRBV18 with TRBJ1-1, with 8 bases identical to TRBD1. This CDR3 contains 15 residues. Germline V gives CDR1 KGHSH, CDR2 LQKENI. The trim removed 4 bases at V and 3 bases at J, leaving 7 bases unmatched. CDR3 nucleotide sequence: TGTGCCAGCTCACACCGGACAGGGCAAGACACTGAAGCTTTCTTT. It specifies CASSHRTGQDTEAFF. The full variable domain, in which reference TRBV18 and TRBJ1-1 provide the parts outside the CDR3, is NAGVMQNPRHLVRRRGQEARLRCSPMKGHSHVYWYRQLPEEGLKFMVYLQKENIIDESGMPKERFSAEFPKEGPSILRIQQVVRGDSAAYFCASSHRTGQDTEAFFGQGTRLTVV.

This clone appeared a single time. The rearrangement uses TRBV15 and TRBJ1-1, with 9 bases identical to TRBD1. The CDR3 contains 16 residues. Trimming at V came to 0 bases and at J to 0 bases, leaving 2 bases not matched to a gene. The germline CDR1 and CDR2 sequences are LNHNV and YYDKDF (reference sequence). The DNA of the CDR3 is TGTGCCACCAGCAGAGATAGGGACAGGGTGAACACTGAAGCTTTCTTT. Translated: CATSRDRDRVNTEAFF.

This clone was picked up one time. CDR3 protein: CASSVTGGSSSYEQYF. The CDR3 DNA sequence: TGTGCCAGCAGTGTAACAGGGGGCTCGAGCTCCTACGAGCAGTACTTC. The chain joins TRBV6-1 to TRBJ2-7; TRBD1 agrees at 9 bases. The CDR3 is 16 residues long. V lost 4 bases, J lost 0 bases, and 7 bases stayed unmatched. Germline V gene lookup returns CDR1 MNHNS and CDR2 SASEGT.

The count of this clone is one. The chain couples TRBV19 to TRBJ2-2; tentatively, D is TRBD1 (6 bases). The V end lost 9 bases, the J end lost 4 bases, and 21 bases lay between the germline ends. Looked up from germline, CDR1 is LNHDA and CDR2 is SQIVND (reference sequence). This CDR3 spans 16 amino acids. This CDR3 reads CASHAARAGATGELFF. CDR3 DNA sequence: TGTGCCAGCCATGCAGCCCGGGCAGGGGCCACCGGGGAGCTGTTTTTT.

The chain joins TRBV6-1 to TRBJ1-2; maybe TRBD1 (5 bases). The CDR3 runs to 14 residues. Germline assignment: CDR1 MNHNS and CDR2 SASEGT. The V gene lost 3 bases and the J gene lost 5 bases, with 13 bases spanning the gap. CDR3 nucleotides: TGTGCCAGCAGTGACACGACAGTACCGTATGGCTACACCTTC. The encoded protein is CASSDTTVPYGYTF.

This clone was counted once. Here the CDR3 reads CASHGSSNEQFF. DNA for the CDR3: TGTGCCAGCCACGGATCTAGTAATGAGCAGTTCTTC. The rearrangement links TRBV2 to TRBJ2-1, with D hard to call. Trimming removed 8 bases from V and 7 bases from J, with 12 bases in between. The CDR3 spans 12 residues. Looked up from germline, CDR1 is SNHLY and CDR2 is FYNNEI. The full variable domain, with the rest looked up from reference TRBV2 and TRBJ2-1, is EPEVTQTPSHQVTQMGQEVILRCVPISNHLYFYWYRQILGQKVEFLVSFYNNEISEKSEIFDDQFSVERPDGSNFTLKIRSTKLEDSAMYFCASHGSSNEQFFGPGTRLTVL.

The V call is TRBV7-9, the J call TRBJ2-5, with a possible D match to TRBD2 (6 bases). Germline CDR1 SEHNR, CDR2 FQNEAQ (reference sequence). The CDR3 runs 13 residues. V dropped 7 bases and J dropped 3 bases, with 12 bases sitting between them. CDR3 in amino acids: CASTRGGKETQYF. DNA of the CDR3: TGTGCCAGCACCCGCGGCGGGAAAGAGACCCAGTACTTC.

The chain recombines TRBV9 with TRBJ1-4, with 7 positions matching TRBD1. The trim removed 2 bases at V and 8 bases at J, leaving 9 bases unmatched. The CDR3 has 15 residues. Germline CDR1 is SGDLS and CDR2 is YYNGEE. The DNA of the CDR3 is TGTGCCAGCAGCGTGGGTATGACAGGGCGGGAAAAACTGTTTTTT. It encodes CASSVGMTGREKLFF.